Listed below are T cell receptor beta chains from one sample, sequenced in a study of blood T cell repertoires in COVID-19. Libraries were prepared by immunoSEQ multiplex PCR; TCRdb keeps only in-frame clonotypes and omits some of them. Among fewer than 150,000 clones listed, about 77% were seen once. The sequencing sample was made of peripheral blood. The receptors derive from an elderly man with acute or convalescent COVID-19. The CDR3 runs from the conserved cysteine through the conserved F or W. Fields, in order: D gene, V gene, clone size, J gene, CDR3 DNA, CDR3 protein. D genes are given only for firm matches. Rows give clone size only sometimes, using once, few, many, or a class for an expanded clone.

D gene: TRBD1; V gene: TRBV25-1; clone size: NA; J gene: TRBJ1-5; CDR3 DNA: TGTGCCAGCAGTGGCGGGACAGGGAGGAATCAGCCCCAGCATTTT; CDR3 protein: CASSGGTGRNQPQHF
D gene: TRBD1; V gene: TRBV10-1; clone size: NA; J gene: TRBJ1-6; CDR3 DNA: TGCGCCAGCAGTGAGACTGGCAGGGGGCCTGATAATTCACCCCTCCACTTT; CDR3 protein: CASSETGRGPDNSPLHF
D gene: TRBD1; V gene: TRBV27; clone size: NA; J gene: TRBJ2-3; CDR3 DNA: TGTGCCAGCAGTTTATCGGGCCCCCACAGGGGGCAGGATACGCAGTATTTT; CDR3 protein: CASSLSGPHRGQDTQYF
D gene: NA; V gene: TRBV7-2; clone size: NA; J gene: TRBJ2-6; CDR3 DNA: TGTGCCAGCAGCTTAGGGAGCTCTGGGGCCAACGTCCTGACTTTC; CDR3 protein: CASSLGSSGANVLTF
D gene: TRBD2; V gene: TRBV29-1; clone size: NA; J gene: TRBJ2-3; CDR3 DNA: TGCAGCGTCGGGGGGGGGCCCCTTGGAGATACGCAGTATTTT; CDR3 protein: CSVGGGPLGDTQYF
D gene: TRBD1; V gene: TRBV5-1; clone size: once; J gene: TRBJ2-3; CDR3 DNA: TGCGCCAGCTCGGGAGGGACAGGGGCCACAGATACGCAGTATTTT; CDR3 protein: CASSGGTGATDTQYF
D gene: NA; V gene: TRBV29-1; clone size: NA; J gene: TRBJ1-1; CDR3 DNA: TGCAGCGTTGCCCCCCAGGGTAACCTAAACACTGAAGCTTTCTTT; CDR3 protein: CSVAPQGNLNTEAFF
D gene: TRBD2; V gene: TRBV29-1; clone size: NA; J gene: TRBJ2-5; CDR3 DNA: TGCAGCGTTGAGCTTGGGACTAGCGGCTACCAAGAGACCCAGTACTTC; CDR3 protein: CSVELGTSGYQETQYF
D gene: TRBD1; V gene: TRBV6-5; clone size: NA; J gene: TRBJ2-5; CDR3 DNA: TGTGCCAGCAGCCGGGACAGGGTATACGAGACCCAGTACTTC; CDR3 protein: CASSRDRVYETQYF
D gene: TRBD1; V gene: TRBV9; clone size: NA; J gene: TRBJ1-3; CDR3 DNA: TGTGCCAGCAAGACAGGGGACTTTGATGGAAACACCATATATTTT; CDR3 protein: CASKTGDFDGNTIYF
D gene: NA; V gene: TRBV3-1/TRBV3-2; clone size: NA; J gene: TRBJ1-3; CDR3 DNA: TGTGCCAGCAGTTCACAGGTTACCTCTGGAAACACCATATATTTT; CDR3 protein: CASSSQVTSGNTIYF
D gene: TRBD2; V gene: TRBV11-3; clone size: NA; J gene: TRBJ2-1; CDR3 DNA: TGTGCCAGCAGCCCCGGGACTAGCGCGGGGGGGGCAGGAAATGAGCAGTTCTTC; CDR3 protein: CASSPGTSAGGAGNEQFF
D gene: NA; V gene: TRBV7-2; clone size: NA; J gene: TRBJ1-1; CDR3 DNA: TGTGCCAGCAGCTTAGTAAGCACCACGAACACTGAAGCTTTCTTT; CDR3 protein: CASSLVSTTNTEAFF
D gene: NA; V gene: TRBV12-3/TRBV12-4; clone size: NA; J gene: TRBJ1-2; CDR3 DNA: TGTGCCAGCAGTCAGACAGTCTATGGCTACACCTTC; CDR3 protein: CASSQTVYGYTF
D gene: NA; V gene: TRBV7-9; clone size: NA; J gene: TRBJ2-3; CDR3 DNA: TGTGCCAGCTTACGATCAGACAGGACCTCGGATACGCAGTATTTT; CDR3 protein: CASLRSDRTSDTQYF
D gene: NA; V gene: TRBV6-6; clone size: NA; J gene: TRBJ1-6; CDR3 DNA: TGTGCCAGCAGTTACACGCCGGGACAAAATAATTCACCCCTCCACTTT; CDR3 protein: CASSYTPGQNNSPLHF
D gene: NA; V gene: TRBV5-1; clone size: few; J gene: TRBJ1-3; CDR3 DNA: TGCGCCAGCAGCCCGGCCCCAGGTCCAGGAAACACCATATATTTT; CDR3 protein: CASSPAPGPGNTIYF
D gene: TRBD1; V gene: TRBV18; clone size: few; J gene: TRBJ1-2; CDR3 DNA: TGTGCCAGCTCACCGGGACAGCAGACTAACTATGGCTACACCTTC; CDR3 protein: CASSPGQQTNYGYTF
D gene: TRBD2; V gene: TRBV5-1; clone size: NA; J gene: TRBJ2-5; CDR3 DNA: TGCGCCAGCAGCTTGGCCCTTAGCGGGGGGCGCCAAGAGACCCAGTACTTC; CDR3 protein: CASSLALSGGRQETQYF
D gene: TRBD2; V gene: TRBV5-1; clone size: NA; J gene: TRBJ2-5; CDR3 DNA: TGCGCCAGCAGCCCTGATAGCGGGGGTCACGTTGACTTC; CDR3 protein: CASSPDSGGHVDF
D gene: NA; V gene: TRBV5-4; clone size: NA; J gene: TRBJ1-2; CDR3 DNA: TGTGCCAGCAGCTTGGGGGCAGCCCAGTATGGCTACACCTTC; CDR3 protein: CASSLGAAQYGYTF
D gene: NA; V gene: TRBV9; clone size: once; J gene: TRBJ2-5; CDR3 DNA: TGTGCCAGCAGCCCAAGCCCCGGGGAGACCCAGTACTTC; CDR3 protein: CASSPSPGETQYF